Listed below are T cell receptor beta chains from one sample, sequenced in a study of vaccination and CD4 T cells after COVID-19. MiXCR, applied by TCRdb to the PCR reads, yields one record per CDR3 protein. Of 20,000 to 30,000 distinct CDR3 sequences in the sample, more than 35% were seen once. These receptors lack a known antigen. The sample here was CD4+ T cells from blood, cultured in vitro, taken about 7 months after SARS-CoV-2 vaccination. The receptor source for this set is a human donor who had recovered from COVID-19. CDR3s include the opening cysteine and the closing phenylalanine or tryptophan. D genes are given only for firm matches. Size values are once, few and many counts, or a class for expanded clones, and some rows have none.

>few|TRBJ1-2|.|TRBV25-1
TGTGCCAGCAGTGAATCACGGCGGTGGGACTATGGCTACACCTTC
CASSESRRWDYGYTF
>.|TRBJ1-2|.|TRBV27
TGTGCCAGCGGGTCGGGGGTTAGTGGCTACACCTTC
CASGSGVSGYTF
>.|TRBJ2-3|.|TRBV6-5
TGTGCCAGCAGTTACGGGTGGGGCACAGATACGCAGTATTTT
CASSYGWGTDTQYF
>.|TRBJ2-3|TRBD2|TRBV27
TGTGCCAGCAGTGTTAGCGGGTCGACAGATACGCAGTATTTT
CASSVSGSTDTQYF
>.|TRBJ1-6|TRBD1|TRBV7-2
TGTGCCAGTCGGGACAGGGATAGTTCACCCCTCCACTTT
CASRDRDSSPLHF
>.|TRBJ2-5|.|TRBV6-5
TGTGCCAGCAGTTACTCGAGACAGACGGTTGTGACCCAGTACTTC
CASSYSRQTVVTQYF
>.|TRBJ2-1|TRBD2|TRBV7-6
TGTGCCAGCAGCTTAGAGGTGATGGGGACTAGCGGGAGCAATGAGCAGTTCTTC
CASSLEVMGTSGSNEQFF
>.|TRBJ1-6|.|TRBV6-1
TGTGCCAGCAGGCCCCGGGGTGGTTCACCCCTCCACTTT
CASRPRGGSPLHF
>few|TRBJ1-5|TRBD1|TRBV19
TGTGCCAGTGAGGACAGGGCACTTAGCAATCAGCCCCAGCATTTT
CASEDRALSNQPQHF
>once|TRBJ2-3|TRBD1|TRBV7-9
TGTGCCAGCAGCTTTTGGCGGACAGGAATAGATACGCAGTATTTT
CASSFWRTGIDTQYF